Below, one T cell receptor beta chain is given with its context. Its antigen is currently unknown. Germline trimming cut 5 bases from V and 4 bases from J; bases unmatched to any gene: 7. The CDR3 runs to 15 residues. Per germline, CDR1 SEHNR and CDR2 FQNEAQ (reference sequence). The data are from a study of OX40 agonist ivuxolimab in advanced cancers. As for the study in general: One hepatocellular carcinoma and a couple of cutaneous melanoma patients partially responded. Study results and limitations: Nonresponders, in some cases, also had low normalized T-cell clonal expansion.

The method was immunoSEQ multiplex PCR; TCRdb's version includes in-frame clones alone and lacks a portion of them. The sample has roughly 48,000 clones, roughly 82% seen once; the top ten hold roughly 2.6%. Systemic immunosuppression or autoimmune disease history was grounds to exclude patients. The chain has TRBV7-9 and TRBJ2-7, with TRBD1 matching 11 bases. Specimen: CD4+ or CD8+ T cells sorted from blood, collected in a trial of the OX40 agonist ivuxolimab. The TCR sequence derives from an adult with an advanced solid tumor such as melanoma, head and neck, liver or kidney cancer. The CDR3 spells CASSPSGTGGYEQYF. CDR3 nucleotide sequence: TGTGCCAGCAGCCCCAGTGGGACAGGGGGTTACGAGCAGTACTTC.